This T cell receptor (beta chain) was captured by sequencing in a study of blood T cell repertoires in COVID-19. Study information: Sites across the United States, Italy and Spain contributed samples from acute and convalescent COVID-19.

This clone occurred a few times. Study processing details: Counts of nucleated cells, estimated from reference gene primer amplification, were obtained. Repertoires were generated with immunoSEQ multiplex PCR, while TCRdb's copy carries only in-frame clones and drops some. That table is the source of V, J and clone size, and D and trimming were worked out from the DNA. The table lists under 15,000 clones, 85% to 95% of them singletons. With 10 bases clipped from V and 3 bases from J, the junction kept 3 bases outside the gene matches. The CDR3 is made up of 12 amino acids. The germline gives CDR1 KGHDR, CDR2 SFDVKD.

The TCR sequence derives from a woman in her 70s with active COVID-19. The sample taken for sequencing was peripheral blood. The V call is TRBV24-1, the J call TRBJ2-7, with 9 bases that match TRBD1. CDR3: CATSGQGYEQYF. The CDR3 DNA reads as TGTGCCACTTCGGGACAGGGCTACGAGCAGTACTTC.